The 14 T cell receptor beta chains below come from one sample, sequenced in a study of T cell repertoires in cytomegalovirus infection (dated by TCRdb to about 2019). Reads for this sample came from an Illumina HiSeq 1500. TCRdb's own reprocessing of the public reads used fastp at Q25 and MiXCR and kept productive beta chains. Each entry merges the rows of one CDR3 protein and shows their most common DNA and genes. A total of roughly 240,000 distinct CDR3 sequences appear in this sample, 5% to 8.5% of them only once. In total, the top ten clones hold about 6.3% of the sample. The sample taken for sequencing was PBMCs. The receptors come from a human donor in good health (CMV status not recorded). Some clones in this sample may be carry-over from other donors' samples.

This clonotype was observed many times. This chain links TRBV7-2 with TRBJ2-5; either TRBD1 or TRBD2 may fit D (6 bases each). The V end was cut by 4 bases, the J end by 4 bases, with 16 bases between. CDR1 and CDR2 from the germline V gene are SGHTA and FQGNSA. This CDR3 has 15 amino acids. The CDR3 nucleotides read TGTGCCAGCAGCTGGAACACGGGGGCTGGAGAGACCCAGTACTTC. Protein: CASSWNTGAGETQYF.

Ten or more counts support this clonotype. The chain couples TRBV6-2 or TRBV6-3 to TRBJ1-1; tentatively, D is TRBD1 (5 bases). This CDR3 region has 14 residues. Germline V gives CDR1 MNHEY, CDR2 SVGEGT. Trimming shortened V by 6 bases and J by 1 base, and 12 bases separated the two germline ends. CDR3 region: CASSFATGNTEAFF. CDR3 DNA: TGTGCCAGCAGCTTCGCCACAGGGAACACTGAAGCTTTCTTT.

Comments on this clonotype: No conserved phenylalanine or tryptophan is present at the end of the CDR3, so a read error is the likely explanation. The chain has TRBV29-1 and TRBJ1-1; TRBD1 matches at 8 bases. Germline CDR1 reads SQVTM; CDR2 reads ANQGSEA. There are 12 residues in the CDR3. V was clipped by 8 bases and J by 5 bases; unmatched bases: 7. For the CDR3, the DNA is TGCAGCTTCGGACAGGGTGTGACTGAAGCTTTCATT. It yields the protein CSFGQGVTEAFI.

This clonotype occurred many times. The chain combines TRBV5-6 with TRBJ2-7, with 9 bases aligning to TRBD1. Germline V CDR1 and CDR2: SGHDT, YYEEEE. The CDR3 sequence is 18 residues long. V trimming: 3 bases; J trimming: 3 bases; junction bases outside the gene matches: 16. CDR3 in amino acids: CASSSPSTGGRKIYEQYF. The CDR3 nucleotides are TGTGCCAGCAGCTCGCCCTCGACAGGGGGAAGGAAGATCTACGAGCAGTACTTC.

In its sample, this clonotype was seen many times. Here the CDR3 DNA reads TGTGCCAGCAGCTTACGGGGGCCAAACACCGGGGAGCTGTTTTTT. Protein product: CASSLRGPNTGELFF. V and J are TRBV7-8 and TRBJ2-2; TRBD1 or TRBD2 may be the D gene (6 bases each). There are 15 residues in the CDR3. The germline V gene encodes CDR1 SGHVS and CDR2 FQNEAQ. V was pared by 2 bases and J by 2 bases, with 9 bases between. The whole variable domain, filled in from reference TRBV7-8 and TRBJ2-2, reads GAGVSQSPRYKVAKRGQDVALRCDPISGHVSLFWYQQALGQGPEFLTYFQNEAQLDKSGLPSDRFFAERPEGSVSTLKIQRTQQEDSAVYLCASSLRGPNTGELFFGEGSRLTVL.

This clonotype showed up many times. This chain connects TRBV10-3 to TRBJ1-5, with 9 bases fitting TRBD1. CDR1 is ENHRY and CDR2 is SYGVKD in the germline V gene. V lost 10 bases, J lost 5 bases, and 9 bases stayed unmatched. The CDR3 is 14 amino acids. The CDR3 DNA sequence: TGTGCCACGGGGGGGACAGGGACCGATCAGCCCCAGCATTTT. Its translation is CATGGTGTDQPQHF.

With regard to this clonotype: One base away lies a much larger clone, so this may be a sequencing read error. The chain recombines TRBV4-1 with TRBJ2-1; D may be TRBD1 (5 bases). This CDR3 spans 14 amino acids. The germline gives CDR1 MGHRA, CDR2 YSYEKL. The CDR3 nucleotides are TGCGCCTGCAGCCAAGCTGCCAGGGTGAATGAGCAGTTCTTC. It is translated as CACSQAARVNEQFF.

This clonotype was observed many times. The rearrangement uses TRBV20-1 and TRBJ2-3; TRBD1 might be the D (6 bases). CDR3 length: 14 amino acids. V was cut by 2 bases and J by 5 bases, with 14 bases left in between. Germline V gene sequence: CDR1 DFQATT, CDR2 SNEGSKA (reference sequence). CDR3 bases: TGCAGTGCTAGATCACAGGGTAATATAGATACGCAGTATTTT. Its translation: CSARSQGNIDTQYF.

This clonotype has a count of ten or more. CDR3 region: CASSGTGLGATEAFF. The CDR3 DNA is TGCGCCAGCAGCGGGACAGGGCTGGGGGCAACTGAAGCTTTCTTT. The chain carries TRBV5-1 and TRBJ1-1; TRBD1 agrees at 9 bases. J lost 5 bases, V lost 4 bases, and 9 bases had no gene match. The V gene's germline CDR1 is SGHRS and CDR2 YFSETQ. CDR3 length: 15 amino acids.

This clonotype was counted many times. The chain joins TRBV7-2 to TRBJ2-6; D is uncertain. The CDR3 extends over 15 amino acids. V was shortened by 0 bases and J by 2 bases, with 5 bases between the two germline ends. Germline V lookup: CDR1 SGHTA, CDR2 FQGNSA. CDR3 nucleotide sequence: TGTGCCAGCAGCTTAGCGGTAACTGGGGCCAACGTCCTGACTTTC. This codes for CASSLAVTGANVLTF.

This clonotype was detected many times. CDR3 DNA: TGTGCCAGCTCCGACAGGGCAAGACGGGGCGATGGCTACACCTTC. Translating it yields CASSDRARRGDGYTF. V is TRBV28 and J is TRBJ1-2, with 7 bases identical to TRBD1. CDR1 and CDR2 from the germline V gene are MDHEN and SYDVKM. This CDR3 region has 15 residues. The J segment lost 6 bases and the V segment lost 8 bases, leaving 15 bases of the junction unmatched.

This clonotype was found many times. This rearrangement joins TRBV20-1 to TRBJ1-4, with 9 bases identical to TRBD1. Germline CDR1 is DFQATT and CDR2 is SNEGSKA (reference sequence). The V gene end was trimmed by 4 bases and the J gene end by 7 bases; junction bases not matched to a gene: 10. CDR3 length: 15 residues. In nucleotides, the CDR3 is TGCAGTGCTAAGATACTACAGGGGGCGAGTGAAAAACTGTTTTTT. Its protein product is CSAKILQGASEKLFF.

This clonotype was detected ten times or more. CDR3 in DNA: TGTGCCAGCACCATCGCCGGGGGGGCCCCAGAGACCCAGTACTTC. This encodes CASTIAGGAPETQYF. The genes are TRBV7-2 and TRBJ2-5, with 8 nucleotides matching TRBD2. The junction had 11 bases not matched to a gene; V was cut back by 7 bases and J by 4 bases. The CDR3 contains 15 residues. In germline, CDR1 is SGHTA, CDR2 FQGNSA.

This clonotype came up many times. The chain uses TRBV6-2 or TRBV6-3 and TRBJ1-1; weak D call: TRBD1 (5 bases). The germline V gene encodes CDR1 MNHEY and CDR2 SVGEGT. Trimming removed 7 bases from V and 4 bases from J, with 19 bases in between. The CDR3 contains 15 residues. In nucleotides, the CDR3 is TGTGCCAGCAAGGAACACGGGTCCGGGACCACTGAAGCTTTCTTT. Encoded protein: CASKEHGSGTTEAFF.